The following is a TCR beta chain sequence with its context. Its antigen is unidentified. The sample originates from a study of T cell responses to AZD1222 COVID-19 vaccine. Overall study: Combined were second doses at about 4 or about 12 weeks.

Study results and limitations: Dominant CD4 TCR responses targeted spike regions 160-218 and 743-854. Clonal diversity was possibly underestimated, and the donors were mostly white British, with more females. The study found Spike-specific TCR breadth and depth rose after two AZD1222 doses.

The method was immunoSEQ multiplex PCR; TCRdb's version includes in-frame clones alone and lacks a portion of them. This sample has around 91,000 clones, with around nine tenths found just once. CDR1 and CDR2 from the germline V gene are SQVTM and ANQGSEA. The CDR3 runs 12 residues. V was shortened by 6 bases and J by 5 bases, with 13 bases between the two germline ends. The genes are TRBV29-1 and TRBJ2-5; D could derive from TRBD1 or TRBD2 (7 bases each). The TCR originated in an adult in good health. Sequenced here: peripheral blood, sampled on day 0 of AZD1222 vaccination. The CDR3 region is CSVDREGETQYF. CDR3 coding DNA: TGCAGCGTCGACAGGGAGGGGGAGACCCAGTACTTC.